A few counts support the clone carrying this T cell receptor (beta chain). Caucasian, healthy and from Russia, the donors were aged between about 6 and 90. This sample was taken from a study of blood T cells in healthy people across ages. A second PCR, run for roughly 7 to 11 cycles, used a sample-barcoded 5' primer plus a J-beta primer mix. The authors tagged each cDNA molecule using a template-switch adaptor with 12 random nucleotides. TCRdb itself ran the 5' RACE reads through MiXCR, one entry per CDR3 protein. The data hold about 1.8 million distinct CDR3 sequences, with about 50% observed a single time. The clonotype comes from a middle-aged woman in good health. Sequencing was done on a sample of blood.

CDR3 in DNA: TGCAGTGTCCCTGTGGACATCCCCCAAGAGACCCAGTACTTC. As protein: CSVPVDIPQETQYF. V usage is TRBV20-1 and J usage is TRBJ2-5; tentative D call: TRBD1 (5 bases). The germline gives CDR1 DFQATT, CDR2 SNEGSKA (reference sequence). Trimming removed 7 bases at V and 1 base at J, with 16 bases between. The CDR3 length is 14 residues.